This is a list of T cell receptor beta chains from one sample in a study of blood T cells in healthy people across ages. TCRdb reprocessed the 5' RACE reads via MiXCR and lists one record per CDR3 protein. Of around 970,000 distinct CDR3 sequences listed, about 51% are singletons. Sequenced input: blood. These receptors came from an older woman in good health. Both conserved end residues are part of each CDR3. A D gene is named only where the DNA matches it firmly. Clone size is stated in some rows and not others, as once, few, many or a class when expanded.

size: -
length: 13
D: TRBD1
J: TRBJ1-4
V: TRBV20-1
DNA: TGCAGTGCTTTGGGACAGTATAATGACAAACTGTTTTTT
CDR3: CSALGQYNDKLFF

size: -
length: 15
D: TRBD2
J: TRBJ2-7
V: TRBV20-1
DNA: TGCAGTGCTGGCGGGGGACTAGCGGGCGTGGGAGAGCAGTACTTC
CDR3: CSAGGGLAGVGEQYF

size: few
length: 12
D: -
J: TRBJ2-4
V: TRBV7-9
DNA: TGTGCCAGCAGCCCACAGGAGTACATTCAGTACTTC
CDR3: CASSPQEYIQYF

size: -
length: 11
D: -
J: TRBJ1-6
V: TRBV30
DNA: TGTGCCGGGAGTCGCCAGCGTACCCTCCACTTT
CDR3: CAGSRQRTLHF

size: -
length: 15
D: -
J: TRBJ1-2
V: TRBV4-1
DNA: TGCGCCAGCAGCCAAGCGGCAGGGCTCCTTAGTGGCTACACCTTC
CDR3: CASSQAAGLLSGYTF

size: -
length: 13
D: -
J: TRBJ1-2
V: TRBV13
DNA: TGTGCCAGCAGCCCAGGAGACAGAAATGGCTACACCTTC
CDR3: CASSPGDRNGYTF

size: many
length: 16
D: TRBD2
J: TRBJ2-5
V: TRBV4-1
DNA: TGCGCCAGCAGCCATGCTAGCGGGAGGGACAAACAGACCCAGTACTTC
CDR3: CASSHASGRDKQTQYF

size: -
length: 14
D: -
J: TRBJ2-3
V: TRBV5-4
DNA: TGTGCCAGCAGCACTCCGGACGTCCCAGATACGCAGTATTTT
CDR3: CASSTPDVPDTQYF

size: -
length: 14
D: TRBD2
J: TRBJ2-1
V: TRBV13
DNA: TGTGCCAGCAGCTACGGGCTAGCGGGAGTTCAGCAGTTCTTC
CDR3: CASSYGLAGVQQFF

size: -
length: 18
D: TRBD2
J: TRBJ2-1
V: TRBV11-2
DNA: TGTGCCAGCAGCCCCCGCCAGCGGGAGGGGGACTCCTACAATGAGCAGTTCTTC
CDR3: CASSPRQREGDSYNEQFF

size: -
length: 16
D: TRBD1
J: TRBJ2-1
V: TRBV25-1
DNA: TGTGCCAGCAGTGAAGCCACCGGGACAGGGCGAAATGAGCAGTTCTTC
CDR3: CASSEATGTGRNEQFF

size: -
length: 16
D: -
J: TRBJ1-1
V: TRBV19
DNA: TGTGCCAGTAGTACCCCCAGGGGAATATCGCACACTGAAGCTTTCTTT
CDR3: CASSTPRGISHTEAFF

size: -
length: 16
D: TRBD2
J: TRBJ2-1
V: TRBV20-1
DNA: TGCAGTGCTAGAGGTTGGGGACTAGCGGGACACAATGAGCAGTTCTTC
CDR3: CSARGWGLAGHNEQFF

size: few
length: 15
D: -
J: TRBJ2-1
V: TRBV5-1
DNA: TGCGCCAGCGACAGGGGAGGGGGGACCTACAATGAGCAGTTCTTC
CDR3: CASDRGGGTYNEQFF

size: -
length: 14
D: -
J: TRBJ2-6
V: TRBV28
DNA: TGTGCCAGCAGAGGGGGGGCTGGGGCCAACGTCCTGACTTTC
CDR3: CASRGGAGANVLTF

size: few
length: 14
D: TRBD2
J: TRBJ2-5
V: TRBV5-1
DNA: TGCGCCAGCAGCTTAACTAGCGGAAAAGAGACCCAGTACTTC
CDR3: CASSLTSGKETQYF

size: -
length: 16
D: -
J: TRBJ2-3
V: TRBV6-2/TRBV6-3
DNA: TGTGCCAGCAGTTACGGGTTAGCGGTTATCGGAGATACGCAGTATTTT
CDR3: CASSYGLAVIGDTQYF

size: few
length: 13
D: -
J: TRBJ2-3
V: TRBV12-3/TRBV12-4
DNA: TGTGCCAGCAGCTCCCGACCAGGGCATACGCAGTATTTT
CDR3: CASSSRPGHTQYF

size: once
length: 17
D: TRBD1
J: TRBJ2-7
V: TRBV3-1
DNA: TGTGCCAGCAGCCCCCGAACGGGGACAGGGCTTTACAATGAGCAGTACTTC
CDR3: CASSPRTGTGLYNEQYF

size: few
length: 14
D: -
J: TRBJ2-5
V: TRBV12-3/TRBV12-4
DNA: TGTGCCAGCGCGGGAGGAGGGACAGGGGAGACCCAGTACTTC
CDR3: CASAGGGTGETQYF

size: many
length: 15
D: TRBD1
J: TRBJ2-7
V: TRBV10-3
DNA: TGTGCCATCAGTGGGGGACGGGACAGGGGCTACGAGCAGTACTTC
CDR3: CAISGGRDRGYEQYF

size: -
length: 13
D: TRBD1
J: TRBJ2-1
V: TRBV29-1
DNA: TGCAGCGCTAGGACAGGGGGAGGGAATGAGCAGTTCTTC
CDR3: CSARTGGGNEQFF